The present T cell receptor (beta chain) was sequenced within a study of glioma-infiltrating T cells after dendritic cell vaccination. About the research overall: Autologous tumor lysate-pulsed dendritic cell vaccination was given between the early 2000s and the early 2010s. Autologous tumor lysate was loaded overnight onto monocyte-derived dendritic cells grown about seven days with IL-4 and GM-CSF.

Overall study findings and caveats: Patients with more pretreatment TILs had longer time to progression and survival.

This CDR3 is built from 17 residues. In germline, CDR1 is SGHTA, CDR2 FQGTGA. V shed 4 bases and J shed 0 bases, with 16 bases lying between them. For this clone: Its antigen is unidentified.

Amplification used 60 V beta primers and 13 J beta primers. The table came from immunoSEQ multiplex PCR; TCRdb's copy has only in-frame clones and leaves some out. The repertoire holds just under 85,000 clones, with about 90% as singletons. The rearrangement links TRBV7-3 to TRBJ1-3; possibly TRBD1 for D (5 bases). The TCR sequence derives from a human donor with glioblastoma. The material sequenced was blood, taken before dendritic cell vaccination. The CDR3 sequence is CASSSTSRAPSGNTIYF. For the CDR3, the DNA is TGTGCCAGCAGCTCGACATCCAGGGCCCCCTCTGGAAACACCATATATTTT. Together with reference TRBV7-3 and TRBJ1-3, the CDR3 gives the full variable domain: GAGVSQTPSNKVTEKGKYVELRCDPISGHTALYWYRQSLGQGPEFLIYFQGTGAADDSGLPNDRFFAVRPEGSVSTLKIQRTERGDSAVYLCASSSTSRAPSGNTIYFGEGSWLTVV.